Presented here are 28 T cell receptor beta chains from one specimen sequenced in a study of shared clonotypes between healthy human individuals. Assay used: immunoSEQ multiplex PCR; TCRdb lists only in-frame clones, some missing. The repertoire holds 2 million to 3 million clones, with under 95% as singletons. The sequencing input was naive CD4+ T cells from PBMCs. The subset: CD45RA+ positively selected. The receptors were gathered from a man aged 18 to 30 in good health. Some clones in this sample may be carry-over from other donors' samples.

The chain has TRBV5-1 and TRBJ1-4; 9 bases are a match to TRBD1. V dropped 4 bases and J dropped 5; count of bases not matched to a gene: 9. The germline V gene has CDR1 SGHRS and CDR2 YFSETQ. This CDR3 region has 16 residues. The CDR3 DNA reads as TGCGCCAGCAGCCTCTTCACCGGGACAGGGAATGAAAAACTGTTTTTT. Amino acids: CASSLFTGTGNEKLFF.

This rearrangement joins TRBV6-5 to TRBJ2-7; the D gene could be TRBD1 or TRBD2 (5 bases each). This CDR3 is 15 amino acids long. Germline CDR1 is MNHEY and CDR2 is SVGAGI. Trimming shortened V by 0 bases and J by 4 bases, and 13 bases separated the two germline ends. The DNA for the CDR3 is TGTGCCAGCAGTTACTCCGGGGCGTTCGGGTACGAGCAGTACTTC. Its protein is CASSYSGAFGYEQYF.

The genes are TRBV28 and TRBJ1-4; D might be TRBD1 (5 bases). Germline CDR1 reads MDHEN; CDR2 reads SYDVKM. CDR3 size: 14 residues. Deletions cut 3 bases from V and 7 bases from J, with 12 bases between. Written as DNA, the CDR3 is TGTGCCAGCAGTTTCGGGCAGGGTATTGAAAAACTGTTTTTT. Translated: CASSFGQGIEKLFF.

V gene TRBV7-2 combines with J gene TRBJ2-1; the D gene is possibly TRBD1 (5 bases). Germline CDR1 and CDR2: SGHTA and FQGNSA. CDR3 size: 13 residues. Trimming pared 1 base from V and 15 bases from J, leaving 16 bases between. The CDR3 DNA follows: TGTGCCAGCAGCTTAGGATCAGGGCCCAAGCCGTTCTTC. It translates to CASSLGSGPKPFF. Complete variable domain (other parts from reference TRBV7-2 and TRBJ2-1): GAGVSQSPSNKVTEKGKDVELRCDPISGHTALYWYRQSLGQGLEFLIYFQGNSAPDKSGLPSDRFSAERTGGSVSTLTIQRTQQEDSAVYLCASSLGSGPKPFFGPGTRLTVL.

The chain recombines TRBV5-4 with TRBJ1-2, with 7 bases matching TRBD1. Per germline, CDR1 SGHNT and CDR2 YYREEE (reference sequence). This CDR3 is built from 15 residues. With V trimmed by 4 bases and J by 3 bases, 9 bases remained unmatched. CDR3 protein: CASSTRQGGDYGYTF. CDR3 coding DNA: TGTGCCAGCAGCACCCGACAGGGAGGGGACTATGGCTACACCTTC.

V usage is TRBV28 and J usage is TRBJ2-7, with 9 bases lining up with TRBD1. CDR3 length equals 13 residues. Germline values: CDR1 MDHEN, CDR2 SYDVKM. V was pared by 8 bases and J by 2 bases, with 4 bases of the junction left unmatched. CDR3 sequence: CASVGDRAYEQYF. The DNA for the CDR3 is TGTGCCAGCGTCGGGGACAGGGCCTACGAGCAGTACTTC.

To note about this clone: Other DNA sequences in the same sample also yield this CDR3. This chain joins TRBV5-6 and TRBJ1-2; TRBD1 might be the D (5 bases). The CDR3 runs to 13 residues. Trimming took off 4 bases at V and 8 bases at J, with 15 bases between the two ends. Germline CDR1 reads SGHDT; CDR2 reads YYEEEE. The CDR3 protein is CASSLGRVGGYTF. In DNA form, the CDR3 reads TGTGCCAGCAGCCTGGGCAGGGTAGGAGGCTACACCTTC.

The CDR3 DNA is TGTGCCAGCAGTTTGAGGGGGGGTCTGCCCGCGGGCCTGGTGTACTTC. This sequence encodes CASSLRGGLPAGLVYF. The V gene is TRBV28, the J gene TRBJ2-4; D perhaps matches TRBD2 (7 bases). This CDR3 spans 16 amino acids. CDR1 is MDHEN, CDR2 SYDVKM, per germline. V was clipped by 3 bases and J by 15 bases, with 27 bases between them.

This clone occurred a few times. The chain carries TRBV5-1 and TRBJ1-1, with TRBD1 matching over 11 bases. V dropped 6 bases and J dropped 1; count of bases not matched to a gene: 5. This CDR3 has 15 residues. Germline CDR1 and CDR2: SGHRS and YFSETQ. The CDR3 sequence: CASTPDRGPNTEAFF. As DNA, the CDR3 is TGCGCCAGCACCCCGGACAGGGGGCCGAACACTGAAGCTTTCTTT. Variable domain in full (rest from reference TRBV5-1 and TRBJ1-1): KAGVTQTPRYLIKTRGQQVTLSCSPISGHRSVSWYQQTPGQGLQFLFEYFSETQRNKGNFPGRFSGRQFSNSRSEMNVSTLELGDSALYLCASTPDRGPNTEAFFGQGTRLTVV.

Only a few counts were recorded for this clone. At the DNA level, this CDR3 is encoded by other sequences in the same sample as well. The CDR3 coding sequence is TGCGCCAGCAGCTTGGCGGCAGGCTCCTACAATGAGCAGTTCTTC. Its protein product is CASSLAAGSYNEQFF. The chain couples TRBV5-1 to TRBJ2-1; D is unresolved. This CDR3 contains 15 residues. V lost 0 bases, J lost 0 bases, and 7 bases lay in between. Germline CDR1 reads SGHRS; CDR2 reads YFSETQ.

The chain has TRBV29-1 and TRBJ2-2, with D perhaps matching TRBD1 or TRBD2 (5 bases each). Trimming removed 6 bases at V and 7 bases at J, with 21 bases between. This CDR3 is built from 15 residues. The germline CDR1 and CDR2 sequences are SQVTM and ANQGSEA. CDR3 sequence: CSVQLVGNTGGELFF. CDR3 coding DNA: TGCAGCGTGCAACTAGTAGGGAATACAGGCGGGGAGCTGTTTTTT.

J is TRBJ1-1 and V is TRBV6-5; no clear D gene. Between the trimmed V and J ends, which lost 6 bases and 3 bases, there was a span of 8 bases. Germline CDR1 is MNHEY and CDR2 is SVGAGI. The CDR3 totals 12 residues. The CDR3 is CASRIEDTEAFF. Written as DNA, the CDR3 is TGTGCCAGCAGAATAGAGGACACTGAAGCTTTCTTT.

CDR3 nucleotides: TGTGCCAGCAGCCCAGACAGGGACACTGAAGCTTTCTTT. Protein sequence: CASSPDRDTEAFF. The chain couples TRBV7-9 to TRBJ1-1; TRBD1 aligns across 7 bases. V dropped 5 bases and J dropped 3; count of bases not matched to a gene: 3. Germline V lookup: CDR1 SEHNR, CDR2 FQNEAQ (reference sequence). CDR3 size: 13 residues.

CDR3 sequence reads: CATSRLVGRGEKLFF. For the CDR3, the DNA is TGTGCCACCAGCAGATTAGTGGGGAGGGGTGAAAAACTGTTTTTT. V and J are TRBV15 and TRBJ1-4; TRBD1 is a possible D gene (5 bases). The CDR3 contains 15 residues. Trimming left V 2 bases short and J 7 bases short, with 14 bases between. Germline lookup yields CDR1 LNHNV and CDR2 YYDKDF (reference sequence).

This chain links TRBV5-1 with TRBJ2-3; 11 bases map to TRBD1. V lost 0 bases, J lost 6 bases, and 6 bases stayed unmatched. Germline CDR1 SGHRS, CDR2 YFSETQ. The CDR3 consists of 16 residues. CDR3 region: CASSLGGQGASDTQYF. DNA for the CDR3: TGCGCCAGCAGCTTGGGCGGACAGGGGGCGTCTGATACGCAGTATTTT.

The V call is TRBV7-2, the J call TRBJ1-1; 11 bases match TRBD1. V was pared by 4 bases and J by 4 bases, with 2 bases of the junction left unmatched. The CDR3 totals 14 residues. CDR1 SGHTA and CDR2 FQGNSA come from the germline V gene. The CDR3 loop is CASSSGTGGTEAFF. CDR3 in DNA: TGTGCCAGCAGCTCCGGGACAGGGGGCACTGAAGCTTTCTTT.

Of note for this clone: Distinct nucleotide sequences in the sample also encode this CDR3. This sequence joins TRBV7-9 and TRBJ1-2; D uncertain. V lost 3 bases, J lost 4 bases, and 9 bases lay in between. The CDR3 sequence is 13 residues long. The germline V gene encodes CDR1 SEHNR and CDR2 FQNEAQ (reference sequence). This chain's CDR3 is CASSLSQSYGYTF. The CDR3, as DNA: TGTGCCAGCAGCTTGTCGCAGTCCTATGGCTACACCTTC.

This clone was detected only once. V gene TRBV9 combines with J gene TRBJ2-1, with 9 bases lining up with TRBD2. CDR3 size: 14 residues. CDR1 is SGDLS and CDR2 is YYNGEE in the germline V gene. The J segment lost 9 bases and the V segment lost 0 bases, leaving 4 bases of the junction unmatched. CDR3 sequence: CASSVVREGGEQFF. In nucleotides, the CDR3 is TGTGCCAGCAGCGTAGTGCGGGAGGGTGGTGAGCAGTTCTTC.

This chain connects TRBV10-3 to TRBJ2-3, with TRBD2 matching 8 bases. CDR3 length: 14 residues. Germline-derived CDR1 and CDR2 are ENHRY and SYGVKD. With 6 bases clipped from V and 4 bases from J, the junction kept 6 bases outside the gene matches. The CDR3: CAISLSGIADTQYF. As DNA, the CDR3 is TGTGCCATCAGCCTTAGCGGGATTGCAGATACGCAGTATTTT.

The chain employs TRBV7-9 and TRBJ1-5, with D possibly matching TRBD1 (6 bases). Trimming removed 5 bases from V and 7 bases from J, with 18 bases in between. The CDR3 length is 15 residues. Per germline, CDR1 SEHNR and CDR2 FQNEAQ (reference sequence). DNA of the CDR3: TGTGCCAGCAGCCCGCAGGACAGTAAGGTACAGCCCCAGCATTTT. This gives the protein CASSPQDSKVQPQHF.

In its sample, this clone was seen once. The same CDR3 also results from other DNA sequences found in this sample. The V gene is TRBV30, the J gene TRBJ2-2, with 7 bases matching TRBD1. Looked up from germline, CDR1 is GTSNPN and CDR2 is SVGIG (reference sequence). The CDR3 covers 13 residues. V gave up 7 bases and J gave up 1 base; unmatched junction bases: 3. CDR3 DNA sequence: TGTGCCTCCAGGACAGGGAACACCGGGGAGCTGTTTTTT. This encodes CASRTGNTGELFF.

This chain links TRBV13 with TRBJ1-1; D may be TRBD1 (6 bases). The V gene lost 3 bases and the J gene lost 9 bases, with 11 bases spanning the gap. The CDR3 is 12 amino acids. The germline gives CDR1 PRHDT, CDR2 FYEKMQ (reference sequence). CDR3 loop: CASSFRTGQAFF. In nucleotides, the CDR3 is TGTGCCAGCAGCTTTCGTACAGGGCAAGCTTTCTTT.

This clone was observed a single time. This sequence joins TRBV4-2 and TRBJ1-4, with D maybe TRBD1 (5 bases). Germline V gives CDR1 LGHNA, CDR2 YNFKEQ. V was clipped by 1 base and J by 2 bases, with 8 bases between them. The CDR3 loop spans 15 amino acids. The CDR3 nucleotides read TGTGCCAGCAGCCAAGTCAGGGCTACTAATGAAAAACTGTTTTTT. This encodes CASSQVRATNEKLFF.

The V and J genes are TRBV5-5 and TRBJ1-2, with 8 bases identical to TRBD1. Germline CDR1 reads SGHKS; CDR2 reads YYEKEE (reference sequence). The CDR3 has 16 amino acids. Losses at the gene ends were 3 bases for V and 2 bases for J; bases not matched to a gene: 9. The CDR3 sequence: CASSSPGQDLNYGYTF. The CDR3, as DNA: TGTGCCAGCAGCTCTCCGGGACAGGATTTAAACTATGGCTACACCTTC.

The gene calls are TRBV5-4 and TRBJ2-1; possible D gene TRBD2, 6 bases. V was pared by 1 base and J by 2 bases, with 13 bases between. The CDR3 covers 16 residues. CDR1 SGHNT and CDR2 YYREEE come from the germline V gene (reference sequence). The CDR3 DNA is TGTGCCAGCAGCTTGAGGGCGTCGGGGGCCTACAATGAGCAGTTCTTC. Translated, it gives CASSLRASGAYNEQFF.

This chain uses TRBV19 with TRBJ1-3, with 10 bases matching TRBD1. The CDR3 sequence is 16 residues long. CDR1 and CDR2 from the germline V gene are LNHDA and SQIVND (reference sequence). V lost 5 bases and J lost 0; bases outside the gene matches: 4. The CDR3 DNA follows: TGTGCCAGTAGTCCACGGACAGGGGGCTCTGGAAACACCATATATTTT. Amino acids: CASSPRTGGSGNTIYF.

Details on this clone: Distinct nucleotide sequences in the sample also encode this CDR3. The rearrangement joins TRBV28 to TRBJ2-7; possibly TRBD1 for D (6 bases). The CDR3 has 14 amino acids. The germline V and J ends were trimmed by 4 bases and 2 bases, with 12 bases remaining between them. CDR1 MDHEN and CDR2 SYDVKM come from the germline V gene. The CDR3 region has the DNA TGTGCCAGCAGTTCCACAGGGATAGCCTACGAGCAGTACTTC. It specifies CASSSTGIAYEQYF.

The chain combines TRBV5-1 with TRBJ2-5; TRBD2 is a possible D gene (7 bases). The V gene's germline CDR1 is SGHRS and CDR2 YFSETQ. CDR3 length: 15 residues. The V gene lost 1 base and the J gene lost 4 bases, with 14 bases spanning the gap. This chain's CDR3 is CASSLWQGGGETQYF. Written as DNA, the CDR3 is TGCGCCAGCAGCTTGTGGCAGGGAGGGGGAGAGACCCAGTACTTC.